What follows are 12 T cell receptor beta chains derived from one specimen sequenced in a study of early T cells in non-severe SARS-CoV-2 infection. TCRdb re-called the 5' RACE reads through MiXCR, storing one row per CDR3 protein. Among fewer than 65,000 distinct CDR3 sequences listed, approximately 10% were seen once. Sequenced: whole blood. All receptors come from an adult who was a healthcare worker with PCR-confirmed SARS-CoV-2 infection or an uninfected control (not recorded which).

Only a few counts were recorded for this clonotype. The chain combines TRBV2 with TRBJ1-5; D call uncertain. CDR3 length: 13 amino acids. Germline V CDR1 and CDR2: SNHLY, FYNNEI. With 7 bases removed from V and 4 bases from J, the gap between germline ends came to 11 bases. The CDR3 sequence: CASTLTNNQPQHF. The CDR3 nucleotides are TGTGCCAGCACCCTGACAAATAATCAGCCCCAGCATTTT.

There are many counts of this clonotype. The chain links TRBV20-1 to TRBJ1-3, with D hard to call. Germline CDR1 DFQATT, CDR2 SNEGSKA (reference sequence). CDR3 length equals 11 residues. The V gene lost 6 bases and the J gene lost 5 bases, with 8 bases spanning the gap. CDR3 amino acids: CSATSRNTIYF. The CDR3 coding sequence is TGCAGTGCAACATCTCGAAACACCATATATTTT.

This clonotype was seen only once. J is TRBJ1-6 and V is TRBV2; D is unclear. The CDR3 runs to 13 residues. Germline-derived CDR1 and CDR2 are SNHLY and FYNNEI. Trimming removed 7 bases at V and 9 bases at J, with 13 bases between. The CDR3 region has the DNA TGTGCCAGCACTTTGGATTCCGGTTCACCCCTCCACTTT. Its protein is CASTLDSGSPLHF.

The chain employs TRBV29-1 and TRBJ1-6, with 7 bases that match TRBD1. The V segment lost 6 bases and the J segment 5 bases; nucleotides outside the gene matches: 7. This CDR3 spans 14 amino acids. Germline V gives CDR1 SQVTM, CDR2 ANQGSEA. CDR3 DNA: TGCAGCGTGGGGACCGGGACAGATAATTCACCCCTCCACTTT. This gives the protein CSVGTGTDNSPLHF.

The rearrangement uses TRBV5-1 and TRBJ1-1; TRBD1 might be the D (6 bases). CDR1 is SGHRS, CDR2 YFSETQ, per germline. The V gene lost 1 base and the J gene lost 5 bases, with 15 bases spanning the gap. The CDR3 covers 15 residues. The CDR3 reads CASSLMSGAKTEAFF. CDR3 DNA sequence: TGCGCCAGCAGCTTGATGTCAGGGGCGAAGACTGAAGCTTTCTTT.

This chain uses TRBV7-3 with TRBJ1-1; the D gene is possibly TRBD1 (6 bases). Germline assignment: CDR1 SGHTA and CDR2 FQGTGA. This CDR3 spans 15 amino acids. V was cut by 0 bases and J by 8 bases, with 16 bases left in between. CDR3 sequence (DNA): TGTGCCAGCAGCTTAACAGGTCTCGGGGGCAGCGAAGCTTTCTTT. It is translated as CASSLTGLGGSEAFF.

The chain links TRBV28 to TRBJ1-1; D uncertain. V lost 10 bases to trimming and J lost 2 bases, with 17 bases between them. The CDR3 consists of 14 residues. The germline CDR1 and CDR2 sequences are MDHEN and SYDVKM. CDR3 sequence reads: CATKGREYNTEAFF. DNA for the CDR3: TGTGCCACCAAAGGGAGGGAATATAACACTGAAGCTTTCTTT.

The J gene is TRBJ1-1, the V gene TRBV2; possible D gene TRBD1, 6 bases. CDR3 length: 14 residues. V dropped 6 bases and J dropped 3 bases, with 14 bases sitting between them. Germline V gene lookup returns CDR1 SNHLY and CDR2 FYNNEI. This CDR3 reads CASSPRQVYTEAFF. For the CDR3, the DNA is TGTGCCAGCAGCCCGCGACAGGTTTACACTGAAGCTTTCTTT.

This clonotype has ten or more counts. CDR3 nucleotides: TGTGCCAGCAGCCTCAGGGGGAGGGGGAACACTGAAGCTTTCTTT. Its protein product is CASSLRGRGNTEAFF. The chain carries TRBV7-2 and TRBJ1-1, with 7 nucleotides matching TRBD1. The trim removed 5 bases at V and 1 base at J, leaving 7 bases unmatched. Germline loops: CDR1 SGHTA, CDR2 FQGNSA. The CDR3 extends over 15 amino acids.

This chain connects TRBV20-1 to TRBJ2-1; D ambiguous. Germline lookup yields CDR1 DFQATT and CDR2 SNEGSKA (reference sequence). The CDR3 is made up of 14 amino acids. V gave up 6 bases and J gave up 3 bases, with 15 bases separating them. CDR3 in DNA: TGCAGTGCCGACATACGAGAATACTACAATGAGCAGTTCTTC. Amino acids: CSADIREYYNEQFF.

The chain joins TRBV3-1 to TRBJ1-2, with D maybe TRBD1 (5 bases). Germline CDR1 reads LGHDT; CDR2 reads YNNKEL (reference sequence). With 2 bases removed from V and 3 bases from J, the gap between germline ends came to 13 bases. The CDR3 sequence is 15 residues long. The CDR3 nucleotides are TGTGCCAGCAGCCAATGGGGAGAGGGGCACTATGGCTACACCTTC. It encodes CASSQWGEGHYGYTF.

This clonotype showed up many times. The rearrangement links TRBV9 to TRBJ2-7; TRBD2 agrees at 7 bases. This CDR3 contains 18 residues. From germline, CDR1 is SGDLS and CDR2 YYNGEE. V gave up 1 base and J gave up 4 bases; unmatched junction bases: 17. The CDR3 reads CASSVFNDRGAGRYEQYV. The CDR3 DNA reads TGTGCCAGCAGCGTATTTAATGACCGCGGAGCGGGGAGGTACGAGCAGTACGTC.